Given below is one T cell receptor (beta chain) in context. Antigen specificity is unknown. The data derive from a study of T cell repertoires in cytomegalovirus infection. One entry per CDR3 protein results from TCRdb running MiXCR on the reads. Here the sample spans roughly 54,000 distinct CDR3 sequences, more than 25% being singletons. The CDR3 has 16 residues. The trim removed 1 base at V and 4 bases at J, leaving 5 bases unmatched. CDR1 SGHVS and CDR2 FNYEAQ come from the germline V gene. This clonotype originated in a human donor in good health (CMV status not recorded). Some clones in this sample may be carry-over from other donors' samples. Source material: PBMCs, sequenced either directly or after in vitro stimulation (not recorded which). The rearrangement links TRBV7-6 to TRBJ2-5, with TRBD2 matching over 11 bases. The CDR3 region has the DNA TGTGCCAGCAGCTTAGTGCTAGCGGGAGGAATAGAGACCCAGTACTTC. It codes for CASSLVLAGGIETQYF.